The 8 T cell receptor beta chains listed next were all sequenced from one sample in a study of T cells of healthy individuals. One entry per CDR3 protein, called by TCRdb with MiXCR from the 5' RACE reads. The sample shows about 53,000 distinct CDR3 sequences, roughly 15% of them seen only once. The receptors come from a human donor in good health.

This clonotype was observed at least ten times. The chain recombines TRBV4-3 with TRBJ2-5, with 10 bases fitting TRBD1. Per germline, CDR1 LGHNA and CDR2 YSLEER. The CDR3 runs to 17 residues. V shed 0 bases and J 5 bases; nucleotides not matched to a gene: 9. The CDR3 DNA follows: TGCGCCAGCAGCCAAGAAATTGCGACAGGGGGCTGGGAGACCCAGTACTTC. Translation gives CASSQEIATGGWETQYF.

This clonotype turned up a few times. The chain is built from TRBV19 and TRBJ2-7, with 13 bases lining up with TRBD2. This CDR3 region has 16 residues. The V gene's germline CDR1 is LNHDA and CDR2 SQIVND (reference sequence). With 4 bases clipped from V and 4 bases from J, the junction kept 7 bases outside the gene matches. The CDR3 coding sequence is TGTGCCAGTAGTAGTCGGACTAGCGGGGGCCTTTACGAGCAGTACTTC. Translated: CASSSRTSGGLYEQYF.

The chain is built from TRBV20-1 and TRBJ2-5; tentative D call: TRBD2 (7 bases). Germline V gene data show CDR1 as DFQATT and CDR2 as SNEGSKA (reference sequence). The CDR3 is 17 amino acids. Trimming cost V 1 base and J 2 bases, with 20 bases left between them. The DNA of the CDR3 is TGCAGTGCTAGAGCTATAGGGGGGGCCTTCGATCAAGAGACCCAGTACTTC. Translating gives CSARAIGGAFDQETQYF.

The rearrangement joins TRBV5-6 to TRBJ2-7, with D hard to call. Trimming left V 4 bases short and J 5 bases short, with 16 bases between. Germline V gene lookup returns CDR1 SGHDT and CDR2 YYEEEE. CDR3 size: 14 residues. The CDR3 region is CASSAYELSHEQYF. The CDR3 DNA sequence: TGTGCCAGCAGCGCCTACGAATTAAGCCACGAGCAGTACTTC.

The rearrangement joins TRBV20-1 to TRBJ2-2, with TRBD2 matching over 11 bases. There are 16 residues in the CDR3. The V and J ends lost 6 bases and 4 bases, in that order; junction bases with no gene match: 10. Germline V CDR1 and CDR2: DFQATT, SNEGSKA (reference sequence). In nucleotides, the CDR3 is TGCAGTGCCAGAACTAGCGGGAGTGGGGGCACCGGGGAGCTGTTTTTT. This gives the protein CSARTSGSGGTGELFF.

This clonotype was seen ten or more times. J is TRBJ2-3 and V is TRBV20-1; TRBD2 aligns across 8 bases. Unmatched junction bases numbered 7, after V lost 6 bases and J lost 2 bases. Germline V gives CDR1 DFQATT, CDR2 SNEGSKA (reference sequence). The CDR3 spans 14 residues. The DNA for the CDR3 is TGCAGTGCCGTGGCGCGGGAGGACACAGATACGCAGTATTTT. It yields the protein CSAVAREDTDTQYF.

This clonotype has a count of ten or more. The rearrangement links TRBV20-1 to TRBJ1-5; a weak D match, TRBD1 (5 bases). CDR1 is DFQATT and CDR2 is SNEGSKA in the germline V gene (reference sequence). Trimming cost V 1 base and J 1 base, with 14 bases left between them. The CDR3 is 16 residues long. The CDR3 sequence: CSARVRGRQSNQPQHF. DNA of the CDR3: TGCAGTGCTAGAGTACGGGGCCGTCAGAGCAATCAGCCCCAGCATTTT.

At least ten counts were recorded for this clonotype. The chain uses TRBV6-2 or TRBV6-3 and TRBJ2-3; D unresolved. The CDR3 totals 13 residues. Germline V gene sequence: CDR1 MNHEY, CDR2 SVGEGT. The V and J ends lost 2 bases and 4 bases respectively, with 7 bases between them. The CDR3 DNA reads as TGTGCCAGCAGTTACGTGCCAGCAGATACGCAGTATTTT. This codes for CASSYVPADTQYF.